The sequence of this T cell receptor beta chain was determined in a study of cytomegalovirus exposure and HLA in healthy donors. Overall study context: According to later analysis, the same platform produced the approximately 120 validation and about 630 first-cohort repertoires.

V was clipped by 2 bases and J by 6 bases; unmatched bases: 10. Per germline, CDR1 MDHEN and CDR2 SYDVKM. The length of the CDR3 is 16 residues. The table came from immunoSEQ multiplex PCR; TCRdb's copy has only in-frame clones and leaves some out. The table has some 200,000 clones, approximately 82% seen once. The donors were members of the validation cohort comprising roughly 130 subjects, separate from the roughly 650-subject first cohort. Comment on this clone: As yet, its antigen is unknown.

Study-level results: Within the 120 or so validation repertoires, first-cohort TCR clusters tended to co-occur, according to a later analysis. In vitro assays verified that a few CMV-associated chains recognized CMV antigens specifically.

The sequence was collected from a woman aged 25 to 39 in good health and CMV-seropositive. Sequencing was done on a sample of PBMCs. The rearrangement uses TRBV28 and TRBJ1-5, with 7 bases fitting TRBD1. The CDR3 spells CASSLRRGLSGQPQHF. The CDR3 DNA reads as TGTGCCAGCAGTTTAAGGAGGGGGCTTTCTGGTCAGCCCCAGCATTTT.